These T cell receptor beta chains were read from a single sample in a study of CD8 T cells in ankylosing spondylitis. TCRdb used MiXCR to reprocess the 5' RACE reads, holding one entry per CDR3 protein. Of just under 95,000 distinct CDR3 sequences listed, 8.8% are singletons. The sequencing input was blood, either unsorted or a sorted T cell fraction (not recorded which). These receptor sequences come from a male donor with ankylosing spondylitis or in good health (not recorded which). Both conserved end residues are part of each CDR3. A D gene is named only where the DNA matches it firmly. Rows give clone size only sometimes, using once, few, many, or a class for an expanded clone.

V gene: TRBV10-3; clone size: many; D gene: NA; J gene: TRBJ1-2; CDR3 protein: CAISRDGNNYGYTF; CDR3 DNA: TGTGCCATCAGTCGGGACGGCAATAACTATGGCTACACCTTC
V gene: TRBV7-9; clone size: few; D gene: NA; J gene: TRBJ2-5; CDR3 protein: CASSTTETYQETQYF; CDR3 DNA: TGTGCCAGCAGCACGACAGAGACTTACCAAGAGACCCAGTACTTC
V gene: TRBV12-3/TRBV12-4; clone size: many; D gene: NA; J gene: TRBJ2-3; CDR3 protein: CASSQTPARPYF; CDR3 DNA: TGTGCCAGCAGCCAGACTCCTGCGAGGCCGTATTTT
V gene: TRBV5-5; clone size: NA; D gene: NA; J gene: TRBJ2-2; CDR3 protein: CASRAARGNTGELFF; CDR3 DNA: TGTGCCAGCAGAGCAGCCCGCGGGAACACCGGGGAGCTGTTTTTT
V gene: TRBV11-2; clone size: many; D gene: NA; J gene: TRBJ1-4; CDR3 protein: CASSLHLSGPDGEKLFF; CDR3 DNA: TGTGCCAGCAGCTTACACCTATCTGGGCCAGATGGAGAAAAACTGTTTTTT
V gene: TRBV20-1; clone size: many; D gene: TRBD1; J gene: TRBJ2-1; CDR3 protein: CSARPLRGQSYNEQFF; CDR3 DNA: TGCAGTGCTCGACCTCTTCGGGGACAGAGCTACAATGAGCAGTTCTTC
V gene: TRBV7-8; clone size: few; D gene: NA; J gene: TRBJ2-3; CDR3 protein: CATKDRGSTDTQYF; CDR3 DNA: TGTGCCACAAAGGATAGGGGTAGCACAGATACGCAGTATTTT
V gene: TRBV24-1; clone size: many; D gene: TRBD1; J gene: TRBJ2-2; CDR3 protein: CATSGGQGPSQSYTGELFF; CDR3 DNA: TGTGCCACCAGTGGAGGACAGGGGCCATCCCAATCGTACACCGGGGAGCTGTTTTTT
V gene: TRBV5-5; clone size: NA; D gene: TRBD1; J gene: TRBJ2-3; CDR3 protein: CASSRRQGATDTQYF; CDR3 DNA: TGTGCCAGCAGCCGGAGACAGGGGGCCACAGATACGCAGTATTTT
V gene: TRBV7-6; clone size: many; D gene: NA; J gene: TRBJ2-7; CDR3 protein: CASSSRYQGQPYEQYF; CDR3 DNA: TGTGCCAGCAGCTCACGGTACCAAGGGCAACCCTACGAGCAGTACTTC
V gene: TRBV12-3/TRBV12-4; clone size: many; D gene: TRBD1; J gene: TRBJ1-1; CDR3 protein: CASSHRGGDTEAFF; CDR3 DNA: TGTGCCAGCAGTCACAGGGGAGGGGACACTGAAGCTTTCTTT
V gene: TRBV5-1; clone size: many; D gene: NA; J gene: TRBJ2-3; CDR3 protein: CASSLFSTDTQYF; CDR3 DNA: TGCGCCAGCAGCTTGTTTAGCACAGATACGCAGTATTTT
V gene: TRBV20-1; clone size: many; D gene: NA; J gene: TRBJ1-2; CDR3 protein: CSARTHPGHRDEIYGYTF; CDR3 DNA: TGCAGTGCTAGAACCCACCCGGGACACCGAGACGAAATCTATGGCTACACCTTC
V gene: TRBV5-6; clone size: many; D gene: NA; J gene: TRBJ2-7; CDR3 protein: CASSNGGYEQYF; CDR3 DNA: TGTGCCAGCAGCAATGGAGGCTACGAGCAGTACTTC
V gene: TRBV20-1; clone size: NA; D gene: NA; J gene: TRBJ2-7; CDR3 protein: CSAPLQGSYEQYF; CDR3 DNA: TGCAGTGCCCCCTTACAGGGATCCTACGAGCAGTACTTC
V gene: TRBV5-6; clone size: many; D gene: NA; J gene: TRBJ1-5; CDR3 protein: CASSTRGRDNQPQHF; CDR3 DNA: TGTGCCAGCAGCACACGCGGACGGGACAATCAGCCCCAGCATTTT
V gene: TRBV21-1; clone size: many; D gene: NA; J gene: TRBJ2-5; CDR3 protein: CASSTLRSQNGVRGTQYF; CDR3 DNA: TGTGCCAGCAGCACCTTGCGGAGCCAAAACGGAGTCCGCGGGACCCAGTACTTC
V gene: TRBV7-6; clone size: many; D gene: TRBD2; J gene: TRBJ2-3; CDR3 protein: CASSFSVAGGYTDTQYF; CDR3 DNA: TGTGCCAGCAGCTTCTCGGTAGCGGGGGGATACACAGATACGCAGTATTTT
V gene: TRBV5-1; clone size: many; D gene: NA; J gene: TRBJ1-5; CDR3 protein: CASSLTGGGSNQPQHF; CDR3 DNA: TGCGCCAGCAGCTTGACGGGGGGGGGTAGCAATCAGCCCCAGCATTTT
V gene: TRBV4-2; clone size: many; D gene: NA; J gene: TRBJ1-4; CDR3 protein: CASSQDWGSNEKLFF; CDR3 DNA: TGTGCCAGCAGCCAAGATTGGGGATCTAATGAAAAACTGTTTTTT
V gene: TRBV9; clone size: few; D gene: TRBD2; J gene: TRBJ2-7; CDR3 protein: CASSVVSGGASYEQYF; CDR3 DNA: TGTGCCAGCAGCGTAGTTAGCGGGGGCGCCTCCTACGAGCAGTACTTC
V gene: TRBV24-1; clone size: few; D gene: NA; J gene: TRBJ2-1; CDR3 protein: CATSGDTSYNEQFF; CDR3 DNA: TGTGCCACCAGTGGAGACACCTCCTACAATGAGCAGTTCTTC
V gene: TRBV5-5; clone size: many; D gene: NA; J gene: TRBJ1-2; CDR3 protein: CASSSPGTRDTF; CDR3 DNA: TGTGCCAGCAGCTCCCCGGGAACCAGGGACACCTTC
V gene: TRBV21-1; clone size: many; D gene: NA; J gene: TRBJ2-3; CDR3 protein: CAIKTGTDNTDTQYF; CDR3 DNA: TGTGCCATCAAAACCGGGACAGATAACACAGATACGCAGTATTTT
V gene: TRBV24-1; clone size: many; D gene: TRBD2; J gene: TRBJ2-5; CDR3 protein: CATSDLGTSSETQYF; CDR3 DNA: TGTGCCACCAGTGATTTGGGGACTAGCTCGGAGACCCAGTACTTC
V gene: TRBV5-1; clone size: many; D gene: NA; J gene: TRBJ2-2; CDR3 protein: CASGRLDTGELFF; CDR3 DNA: TGCGCCAGCGGGAGGTTGGACACCGGGGAGCTGTTTTTT
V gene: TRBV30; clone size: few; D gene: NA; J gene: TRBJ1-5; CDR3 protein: CAWSGGTNQPQHF; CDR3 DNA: TGTGCCTGGAGTGGCGGCACCAATCAGCCCCAGCATTTT
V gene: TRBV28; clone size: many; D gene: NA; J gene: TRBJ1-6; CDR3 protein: CASHSGNSPLHF; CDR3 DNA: TGTGCCAGCCATTCAGGGAATTCACCCCTCCACTTT
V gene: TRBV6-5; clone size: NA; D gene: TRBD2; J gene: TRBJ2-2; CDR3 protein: CASSYNAGLAGPTGELFF; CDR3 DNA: TGTGCCAGCAGTTACAATGCTGGGCTAGCGGGGCCCACCGGGGAGCTGTTTTTT
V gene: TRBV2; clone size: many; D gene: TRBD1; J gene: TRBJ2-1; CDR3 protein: CASRAETGIVSNEQFF; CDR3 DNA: TGTGCCAGCAGGGCCGAGACAGGGATTGTTAGTAATGAGCAGTTCTTC
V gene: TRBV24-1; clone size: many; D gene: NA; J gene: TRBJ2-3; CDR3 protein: CATSALTGGTDTQYF; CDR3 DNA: TGTGCCACCAGTGCCCTGACAGGAGGCACAGATACGCAGTATTTT
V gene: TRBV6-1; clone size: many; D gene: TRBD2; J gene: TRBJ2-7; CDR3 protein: CASSDRGGINSYEQYF; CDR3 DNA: TGTGCCAGCAGTGACCGGGGGGGGATCAACTCCTACGAGCAGTACTTC
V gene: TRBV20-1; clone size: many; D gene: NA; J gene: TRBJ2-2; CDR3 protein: CSARDGFSGTGELFF; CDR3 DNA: TGCAGTGCTAGAGATGGGTTTAGCGGCACCGGGGAGCTGTTTTTT
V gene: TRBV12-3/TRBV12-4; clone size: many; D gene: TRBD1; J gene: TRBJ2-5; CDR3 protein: CASRFGQAQETQYF; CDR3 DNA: TGTGCCAGCAGGTTCGGACAGGCTCAAGAGACCCAGTACTTC
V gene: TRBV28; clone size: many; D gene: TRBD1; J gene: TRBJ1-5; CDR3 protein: CASSPWGQGFNQPQHF; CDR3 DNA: TGTGCCAGCAGTCCTTGGGGACAGGGGTTTAATCAGCCCCAGCATTTT
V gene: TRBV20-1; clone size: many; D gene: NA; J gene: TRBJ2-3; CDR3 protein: CSAQNTDTQYF; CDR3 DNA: TGCAGTGCTCAAAACACAGATACGCAGTATTTT
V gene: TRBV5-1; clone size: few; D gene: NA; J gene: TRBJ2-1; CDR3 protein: CASSSVRGADNEQFF; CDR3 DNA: TGCGCCAGCAGCTCGGTACGGGGGGCGGACAATGAGCAGTTCTTC
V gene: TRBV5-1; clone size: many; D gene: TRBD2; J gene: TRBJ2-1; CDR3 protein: CASSLSGGTYNEQFF; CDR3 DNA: TGCGCCAGCAGCTTGAGCGGGGGGACCTACAATGAGCAGTTCTTC
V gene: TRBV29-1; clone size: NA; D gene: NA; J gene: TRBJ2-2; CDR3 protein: CSAPYSNTGELFF; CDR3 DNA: TGCAGCGCTCCATACTCGAACACCGGGGAGCTGTTTTTT
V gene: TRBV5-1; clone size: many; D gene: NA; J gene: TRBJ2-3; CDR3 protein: CASSLQGSDTQYF; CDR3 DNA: TGCGCCAGCAGCTTACAGGGATCAGATACGCAGTATTTT
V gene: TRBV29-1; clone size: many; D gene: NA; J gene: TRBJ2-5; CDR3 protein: CSVGLQQETQYF; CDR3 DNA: TGCAGCGTTGGGCTACAGCAAGAGACCCAGTACTTC
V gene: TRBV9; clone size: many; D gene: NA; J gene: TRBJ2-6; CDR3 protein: CASSAGGPAGANVLTF; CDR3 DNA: TGTGCCAGCAGCGCAGGGGGGCCGGCTGGGGCCAACGTCCTGACTTTC
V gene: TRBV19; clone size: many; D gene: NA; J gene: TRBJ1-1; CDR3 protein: CASGRKNTEAFF; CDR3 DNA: TGTGCCAGCGGACGGAAGAACACTGAAGCTTTCTTT